Given below is one T cell receptor beta chain in context. Its antigen is not known. TCRdb analysed the 5' RACE reads with MiXCR anew, one entry per CDR3 protein. The sample records 450,000 or so distinct CDR3 sequences, 20% to 25% being singletons. This sample stems from a study of identical twins. Study conclusions and caveats: Out-of-frame sharing of TCR alpha in monozygotic twins was underestimated by models. Low generation-probability sequences were in excess among twin-shared out-of-frame alpha sequences. Abundant beta clonotypes from cord blood bore fewer insertions; memory repertoires lacked this pattern.

Losses at the gene ends were 1 base for V and 9 bases for J; bases not matched to a gene: 10. Germline V gene lookup returns CDR1 LGHNA and CDR2 YSLEER. This CDR3 has 16 amino acids. The same data also went into a second study, on T cells expressing NK-cell markers.

The source of this sequence is a woman between 18 and 29 years old in good health. Sequenced sample: CD4+ T cells sorted from blood. This sequence joins TRBV4-3 and TRBJ2-1; 9 positions match TRBD1. CDR3 sequence reads: CASSQGIRQGDSEQFF. DNA for the CDR3: TGCGCCAGCAGCCAAGGAATAAGACAGGGGGATAGTGAGCAGTTCTTC.